What follows is one T cell receptor (beta chain) and its context. Data came from immunoSEQ multiplex PCR; TCRdb stores just in-frame clones and leaves some out. The sample lists around 130,000 clones, about 81% occurring once. The entry originates in a study of blood T cell repertoires in COVID-19. Study in general: Nucleic acid was either cDNA or gDNA, and it came from T cells, B-cell-depleted T cells, or PBMCs.

The CDR3 spans 12 residues. Trimming shortened V by 5 bases and J by 7 bases, and 12 bases separated the two germline ends. CDR1 is MNHEY, CDR2 SVGAGI, per germline. Sequenced input: peripheral blood. The chain recombines TRBV6-5 with TRBJ2-7; a possible D gene is TRBD1 (6 bases). The receptor comes from an elderly woman with acute or convalescent COVID-19. CDR3 coding DNA: TGTGCCAGCAGTCAACAGGGTTTTGAGCAGTACTTC. Residues: CASSQQGFEQYF.